This TCR beta chain was found in a study of shared clonotypes between healthy human individuals (dated by TCRdb to about 2020). Context from the whole study: Two women and a few men aged 18 to 49 years were included in the cohort. To increase sequencing depth and limit assay-specific biases, TCR repertoire library preparation and sequencing were carried out by different laboratories using diverse techniques. Each donor's leukapheresis produced roughly between roughly 0.85 and 10 billion PBMCs. Per donor, three plates each were used for CD4 naive and CD4 memory, two for CD8 naive, and one for CD8 memory. Blood TCR repertoires of a handful of healthy adults were deeply sequenced to estimate repertoire size and the extent of clonotype sharing between individuals. Paper-wide results and their limitations: Sampling was restricted to blood, and TCR repertoires in tissues likely differ from the TCR repertoires found in blood. The small number of donors limited the genetic and exposure-history diversity represented. Based on pairwise subsampling, the degree of clonotype sharing among donors was expected to be affected by sequencing depth. Sharing across several donors was observed for about 5% of naive CD4, 3.5% of naive CD8, 2.3% of memory CD4, and about 0.4% of memory CD8 clonotypes. Larger estimated clonotype richness was generally found for naive subsets than for memory subsets. Compared with non-shared clonotypes, clonotypes shared by all four sorted-subset donors had higher generation probabilities. Incomplete sequencing was indicated by rarefaction of sorted-subset datasets, despite the large sequencing depth.

The junction carries 15 bases between V and J, which are trimmed by 5 bases and 6 bases respectively. According to the germline V gene (reference sequence), CDR1 reads MNHEY and CDR2 reads SMNVEV. The CDR3 holds 14 amino acids from the cysteine to the phenylalanine. The kept DNA is CDR3 alone, 42 bases in frame from the first base. CD8 naive samples were obtained by positive selection for CCR7 among CD45RO-negative cells, yielding a CD45RA+CCR7+ population from which TemRA cells were excluded. The donors were healthy, HIV-negative adults who had no recently reported acute infections or vaccinations. All donors were Caucasian adults living in Nashville, Tennessee, USA. After blood collection by leukapheresis, PBMCs were isolated using Ficoll-Histopaque density gradient centrifugation and then cryopreserved in the vapor phase of liquid nitrogen. Purity and quantity of every magnetically sorted T cell population were checked by analytical flow cytometry. Genomic DNA was isolated from every sorted fraction and measured by UV absorbance on a Nanodrop 2000c.

Note on this clone: Its antigen is still unknown. One base away there is no much larger clone; base qualities are not given.

TCR CDR3 regions were amplified from genomic DNA by multiplex PCR using the deep immunoSEQ assay. For each cell subset, the extracted genomic DNA was distributed evenly across all wells of several immunoSEQ 96-well plates, and each plate served as one replicate. For sorted subsets, each replicate PCR was loaded with approximately 190 ng genomic DNA, equivalent to approximately 27,000 T cell genomes. The purified libraries were quantified using a Qubit 3.0 fluorometer, sized with a Bioanalyzer 2100, and then quantified again using the KAPA Library Quantification kit. Every immunoSEQ 96-well plate was sequenced on a separate single-read 150-cycle Illumina NextSeq 550 flow cell. Concerning the study's data processing: Because only junctional sequences without quality scores were contained in the immunoSEQ output, filtering matching that applied to full-length reads could not be performed. Sequences were annotated with PyIR, a Python wrapper for IgBLAST v1.9, using IMGT germline references to assign V/J genes and CDR3. Reads were removed for weak V/J assignments (E-value above 1e-6), missing CDR3, stop codons, out-of-frame junctions, or ambiguous translated residues. V3J clonotypes were defined as sequences sharing an identical inferred V gene, J gene, and CDR3 amino acid sequence. Percentage overlap between repertoires was computed as shared unique clonotypes divided by the size of the smaller repertoire. Three approaches were used to assess repertoire richness: RTK rarefaction, the Chao1 estimator, and Recon v2.1 estimates of unobserved clonotypes. Generation probabilities were computed with OLGA for all TCRbeta clonotypes obtained by the gDNA method from several donors. What TCRdb holds here is the immuneACCESS table cut down to in-frame rearrangements. Part of the clones is not present; checked against another copy, under half of the missing clones reflect an unresolved V gene, and the others are unexplained. V, J and clone size reflect that table, while D and trimming were determined from the DNA. The sample table holds roughly 2.1 million clones, of which under 95% were seen once. About 1.8% of the sample is in the top ten clones.

The TCR originated in a man younger than 35 in good health. Some clones in this sample may be carry-over from other donors' samples. Sequenced: naive CD8+ T cells from PBMCs. What the cell subset or site label conveys for this sample: CD45RA+CCR7+. The V and J segments used are TRBV27 and TRBJ2-3, with the D gene uncertain. The sequenced DNA: TGTGCCAGCAGTAGTGGTGTTAGGATGGATACGCAGTATTTT. Translated, it gives CASSSGVRMDTQYF.